This T cell receptor (beta chain) was profiled in a study of T-cell memory formation after mild COVID-19. TCRdb re-called the 5' RACE reads with MiXCR, one entry per CDR3 protein. This table has hundreds of thousands of distinct CDR3 sequences, about 20% appearing once. The CDR3 is made up of 16 amino acids. Germline V gives CDR1 SGHRS, CDR2 YFSETQ. V shed 0 bases, J shed 9 bases, and the junction held 9 bases outside the gene matches. This clonotype occurred a few times. V gene TRBV5-1 combines with J gene TRBJ2-3; 11 bases map to TRBD2. The specimen sequenced was PBMCs or a T cell subset sorted from them (not recorded which). The receptor was derived from an adult woman who had mild COVID-19 (a few samples of this study predate the infection). Cell type and time point are not known. The CDR3 region has the DNA TGCGCCAGCAGCTTGGGACTAGCGGGGACAGGGAGCACGCAGTATTTT. Encoded protein: CASSLGLAGTGSTQYF.